These T cell receptor beta chains were read from a single sample in a study of cytomegalovirus exposure and HLA in healthy donors. Assay: immunoSEQ multiplex PCR; the TCRdb copy retains only in-frame clones and omits some. This repertoire shows about 78,000 clones, 72% found once; its top ten account for approximately 12%. The sample taken for sequencing was PBMCs. The source of these receptors is a middle-aged woman in good health and CMV-seropositive. CDR3s include the opening cysteine and the closing phenylalanine or tryptophan. The D gene is left open where the match is weak. Clone size is shown for a subset of rows, as once, few, many or a class of expanded clone.

CDR3: CASSDEYSNQPQHF
size: .
V: TRBV2
D: .
J: TRBJ1-5

CDR3: CASSTTGWGLYEQYF
size: .
V: TRBV6-5
D: TRBD1
J: .

CDR3: CASSPGQYNEQFF
size: few
V: TRBV18
D: TRBD1
J: TRBJ2-1

CDR3: CASSTGTTTDTQYF
size: .
V: TRBV5-1
D: .
J: TRBJ2-3

CDR3: CAISEIDSGNTIYF
size: .
V: TRBV10-3
D: .
J: TRBJ1-3

CDR3: CASSEITTTEAFF
size: many
V: TRBV6-1
D: .
J: TRBJ1-1

CDR3: CASSFPGTGELFF
size: .
V: TRBV5-4
D: .
J: TRBJ2-2

CDR3: CAISVGAGTDTQYF
size: .
V: TRBV10-3
D: .
J: TRBJ2-3

CDR3: CAWSVQSNTEAFF
size: few
V: TRBV30
D: .
J: TRBJ1-1

CDR3: CASDGAGTGGFYEQYF
size: .
V: TRBV2
D: TRBD1
J: TRBJ2-7

CDR3: CASSEVGLEPPGELFF
size: few
V: TRBV6-1
D: .
J: TRBJ2-2

CDR3: CASSSLQSGGYTF
size: .
V: TRBV13
D: .
J: TRBJ1-2

CDR3: CASTPGGSTYEQYF
size: .
V: TRBV6-6
D: TRBD2
J: TRBJ2-7

CDR3: CASSLAGTGGGQPQHF
size: .
V: TRBV18
D: TRBD1
J: TRBJ1-5

CDR3: CATSLGQGSGNTIYF
size: many
V: TRBV15
D: TRBD1
J: TRBJ1-3

CDR3: CASSPGGGRGYEQYF
size: .
V: TRBV5-6
D: .
J: TRBJ2-7

CDR3: CASSPPGGYGYTF
size: .
V: TRBV9
D: .
J: TRBJ1-2

CDR3: CACILGGAFF
size: .
V: TRBV30
D: .
J: TRBJ1-1

CDR3: CASSLAASYEQYF
size: .
V: TRBV27
D: .
J: TRBJ2-7

CDR3: CAITGVPGNTIYF
size: .
V: TRBV10-3
D: .
J: TRBJ1-3

CDR3: CASSWGQGHEDQYF
size: .
V: TRBV7-9
D: .
J: TRBJ2-5

CDR3: CSVEGPAYEQYF
size: .
V: TRBV29-1
D: .
J: TRBJ2-7

CDR3: CASSLVGGDTQYF
size: .
V: TRBV5-1
D: .
J: TRBJ2-3

CDR3: CASRQGMNTEAFF
size: few
V: TRBV7-3
D: .
J: TRBJ1-1

CDR3: CASRPTGLYQETQYF
size: .
V: TRBV19
D: .
J: TRBJ2-5

CDR3: CASSPIGLSPIF
size: .
V: TRBV18
D: .
J: TRBJ2-3

CDR3: CASSPRTGGGSGANVLTF
size: .
V: TRBV9
D: TRBD1
J: TRBJ2-6

CDR3: CASSFNGRPNSPLHF
size: .
V: TRBV27
D: .
J: TRBJ1-6

CDR3: CASIPGTGITEAFF
size: few
V: TRBV2
D: .
J: TRBJ1-1

CDR3: CASSLTGSSTDTQYF
size: few
V: TRBV5-4
D: .
J: TRBJ2-3

CDR3: CASRPQGAVTDTQYF
size: .
V: TRBV7-2
D: TRBD1
J: TRBJ2-3

CDR3: CASRFYSYEQYF
size: .
V: TRBV12-2
D: .
J: TRBJ2-7

CDR3: CASSNGQAPNSPLHF
size: .
V: TRBV7-6
D: TRBD1
J: TRBJ1-6

CDR3: CASSPTAGGTFF
size: .
V: TRBV6-6
D: .
J: TRBJ1-1

CDR3: CASSATSGGANEQFF
size: .
V: TRBV5-1
D: TRBD2
J: TRBJ2-1

CDR3: CASSPRTGDTDTQYF
size: few
V: TRBV19
D: TRBD1
J: TRBJ2-3

CDR3: CASSIRQAHGYTF
size: .
V: TRBV7-9
D: .
J: TRBJ1-2

CDR3: CASGLGGTDNNEQFF
size: .
V: TRBV12-5
D: .
J: TRBJ2-1

CDR3: CASSLDNYEQYF
size: few
V: TRBV5-6
D: .
J: TRBJ2-7

CDR3: CASSSLSTNEQFF
size: .
V: TRBV27
D: .
J: TRBJ2-1

CDR3: CASSLKGADLYGYTF
size: few
V: TRBV5-8
D: TRBD1
J: TRBJ1-2

CDR3: CASSLRQGANSPLHF
size: .
V: TRBV7-2
D: TRBD1
J: TRBJ1-6

CDR3: CASSLVTSGKYNEQFF
size: .
V: TRBV5-4
D: TRBD2
J: TRBJ2-1

CDR3: CATSRDSGYSNQPQHF
size: .
V: TRBV15
D: .
J: TRBJ1-5

CDR3: CASSPLGVVDTIYF
size: .
V: TRBV11-2
D: .
J: TRBJ1-3

CDR3: CASSLPTTGVTAYEQYF
size: few
V: TRBV28
D: TRBD1
J: TRBJ2-7

CDR3: CASSPRSQGSTSSTGELFF
size: .
V: TRBV18
D: .
J: TRBJ2-2

CDR3: CASSLFDSTYEQYF
size: .
V: TRBV7-9
D: .
J: TRBJ2-7